This TCR beta chain stems from a study of T cell responses to AZD1222 COVID-19 vaccine (dated by TCRdb to the early 2020s). With respect to the entire study: AZD1222 recipients whose second dose came at about 4 weeks and those whose second dose came at about 12 weeks were combined into one group, since spike-specific TCR depth and breadth did not differ between the two schedules. Trial participants were enrolled by age into subgroups of 18-55, 56-69 and 70-plus years, and around 150, 28 and 57 TCR-sequenced participants, respectively, were included in these subgroups. TCR sequencing covered some 250 trial participants: 207 given two doses of AZD1222 and 26 given two doses of MenACWY control vaccine. The paper's findings and limits, for the study overall: CD4 TCRs associated with the vaccine covered the entire spike protein, and the dominant responses were in regions 160-218 and 743-854. Conclusions about previously exposed vaccinees are limited, since just six AZD1222 recipients were seropositive for SARS-CoV-2 at baseline. After two AZD1222 doses, both the breadth and the depth of spike-specific TCRs were significantly higher than at day 0 and than in MenACWY recipients. The 56-69-year group was small, and its depth increase did not reach significance, likely because of low power. Epitopes outside the regions mutated in the B.1.351 and B.1.1.7 variants were reportedly recognized by nearly half of the unique spike-specific TCRs. Most participants were white British and females outnumbered males, and the authors suggested that clonal diversity may have been underestimated. No day 14 peak-response samples were available, so repertoires were characterized only after the peak T cell response.

Details on this clone: Its antigen remains undetermined. Per-nucleotide qualities are absent, and no much larger clonotype sits a single base away.

Read against the paper, the sample's time point label means: baseline before first vaccination. Vaccinee samples came from UK trials COV001 and COV002, including a single-blind randomized controlled phase 2/3 trial of AZD1222 (ChAdOx1 nCoV-19) in healthy adults. For TCRbeta chain sequencing, PBMC samples from trial participants were taken at day 0 and at day 28 after the second dose. The CDR3 regions of human TCRbeta chains were analyzed by immunosequencing. The source study handled its data this way. Repertoire TCRs were checked for matches against a reference library of SARS-CoV-2-specific TCRs that had been generated using the MIRA antigen-specificity platform. Breadth meant the fraction of unique TCRs that were SARS-CoV-2-associated, whereas depth meant the fraction of total T cells that were SARS-CoV-2-associated. Using the MIRA data, every spike-specific TCR was mapped to the spike region that the TCR reacted to and assigned to either a CD4 or a CD8 class. Log10-transformed breadth and depth values were compared by one-way ANOVA with Sidak's multiple comparisons tests. TCRdb carries this immuneACCESS record with in-frame sequences only. Its versions omit some clonotypes, under half of them owing to an unresolved V gene in the studies checked, with the rest unexplained. V and J calls and clone size are as listed in that table; D and trimming were resolved from the DNA. The sample yields 130,000 to 150,000 clones; roughly nine tenths were counted once. Under 2% of the sample lies in the top ten.

CDR1 and CDR2 (SGHTA, FQGTGA) derive from the germline V gene. Relative to germline, V is missing 4 bases and J is missing 6 bases, with 4 bases of the junction outside any gene match. The cysteine opens and the phenylalanine closes a CDR3 of 14 amino acids. The entry retains the CDR3 DNA only, 42 bases that are in frame from base 1. In this chain, TRBV7-3 is recombined with TRBJ2-2; 8 middle bases align to TRBD1. The receptor was isolated from an adult in good health. The sample here was peripheral blood, taken on day 0 of AZD1222 vaccination. For the CDR3, the sequence is CASSSTGGSGELFF. The nucleotide sequence reads TGTGCCAGCAGCTCCACAGGGGGTTCCGGGGAGCTGTTTTTT.